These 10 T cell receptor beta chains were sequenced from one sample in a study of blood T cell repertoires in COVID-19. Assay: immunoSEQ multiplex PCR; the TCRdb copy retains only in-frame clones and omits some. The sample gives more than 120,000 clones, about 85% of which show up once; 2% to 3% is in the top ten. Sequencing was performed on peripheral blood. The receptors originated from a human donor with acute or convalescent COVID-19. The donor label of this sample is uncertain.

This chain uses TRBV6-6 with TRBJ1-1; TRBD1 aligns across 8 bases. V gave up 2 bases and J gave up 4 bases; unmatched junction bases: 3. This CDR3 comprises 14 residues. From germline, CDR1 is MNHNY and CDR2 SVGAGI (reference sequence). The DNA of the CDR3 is TGTGCCAGCAGTTACCAGGGGGCCGTCACTGAAGCTTTCTTT. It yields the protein CASSYQGAVTEAFF.

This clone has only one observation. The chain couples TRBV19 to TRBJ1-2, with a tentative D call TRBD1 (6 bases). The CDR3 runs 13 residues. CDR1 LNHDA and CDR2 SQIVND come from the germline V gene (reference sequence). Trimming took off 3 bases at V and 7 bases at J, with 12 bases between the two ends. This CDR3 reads CASSIRRGLGYTF. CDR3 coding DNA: TGTGCCAGTAGTATTAGGCGGGGGCTTGGCTACACCTTC.

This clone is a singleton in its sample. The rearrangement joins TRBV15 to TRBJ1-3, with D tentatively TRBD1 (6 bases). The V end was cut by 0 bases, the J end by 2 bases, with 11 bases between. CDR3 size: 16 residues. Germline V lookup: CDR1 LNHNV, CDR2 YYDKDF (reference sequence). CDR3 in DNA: TGTGCCACCAGCAGAGATGGTAGGGGGACTGGAAACACCATATATTTT. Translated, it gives CATSRDGRGTGNTIYF.

CDR3 region: CASSERRGGRGEAFF. The DNA of the CDR3 is TGTGCCAGCAGTGAAAGGAGGGGGGGCCGTGGTGAAGCTTTCTTT. The V and J genes are TRBV6-1 and TRBJ1-1; D might be TRBD1 (6 bases). Trimming cost V 2 bases and J 7 bases, with 17 bases left between them. Germline V lookup: CDR1 MNHNS, CDR2 SASEGT. The CDR3 totals 15 residues.

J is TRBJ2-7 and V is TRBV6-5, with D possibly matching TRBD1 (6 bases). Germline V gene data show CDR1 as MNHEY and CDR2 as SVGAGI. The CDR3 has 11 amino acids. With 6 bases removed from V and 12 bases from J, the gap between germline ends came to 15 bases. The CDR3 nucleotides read TGTGCCAGCAGCCCGGGACATGCCCTGTACTTC. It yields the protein CASSPGHALYF.

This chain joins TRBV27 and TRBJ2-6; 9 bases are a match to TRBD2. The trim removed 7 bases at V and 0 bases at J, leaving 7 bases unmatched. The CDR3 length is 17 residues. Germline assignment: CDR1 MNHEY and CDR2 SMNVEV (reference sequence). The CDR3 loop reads CASKGLAIRSGANVLTF. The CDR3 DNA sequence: TGTGCCAGCAAAGGACTAGCGATCCGCTCTGGGGCCAACGTCCTGACTTTC.

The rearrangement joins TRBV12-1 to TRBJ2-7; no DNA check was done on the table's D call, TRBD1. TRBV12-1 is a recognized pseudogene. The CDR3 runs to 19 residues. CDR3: CASTSIPLISETGFSEQYV. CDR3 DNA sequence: TGTGCCAGCACCTCCATCCCCCTGATTTCAGAGACAGGCTTTTCCGAGCAGTACGTC.

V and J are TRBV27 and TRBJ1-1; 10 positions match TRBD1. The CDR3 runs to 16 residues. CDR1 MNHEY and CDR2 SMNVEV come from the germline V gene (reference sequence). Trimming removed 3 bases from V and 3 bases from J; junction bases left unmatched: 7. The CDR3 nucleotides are TGTGCCAGCAGTTTTTGGGACAGGGGCGGGCACACTGAAGCTTTCTTT. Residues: CASSFWDRGGHTEAFF.

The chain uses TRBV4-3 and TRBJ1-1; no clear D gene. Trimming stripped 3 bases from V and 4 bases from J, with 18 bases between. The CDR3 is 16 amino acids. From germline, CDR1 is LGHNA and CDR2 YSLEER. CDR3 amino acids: CASSHVYPTLGTEAFF. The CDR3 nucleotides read TGCGCCAGCAGCCACGTGTACCCGACTTTGGGCACTGAAGCTTTCTTT.

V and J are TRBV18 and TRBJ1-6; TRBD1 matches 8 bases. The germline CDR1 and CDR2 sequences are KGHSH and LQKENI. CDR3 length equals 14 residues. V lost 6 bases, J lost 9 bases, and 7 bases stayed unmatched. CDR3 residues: CASSPGQGGSPLHF. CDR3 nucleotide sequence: TGTGCCAGCTCGCCCGGACAGGGTGGTTCACCCCTCCACTTT.